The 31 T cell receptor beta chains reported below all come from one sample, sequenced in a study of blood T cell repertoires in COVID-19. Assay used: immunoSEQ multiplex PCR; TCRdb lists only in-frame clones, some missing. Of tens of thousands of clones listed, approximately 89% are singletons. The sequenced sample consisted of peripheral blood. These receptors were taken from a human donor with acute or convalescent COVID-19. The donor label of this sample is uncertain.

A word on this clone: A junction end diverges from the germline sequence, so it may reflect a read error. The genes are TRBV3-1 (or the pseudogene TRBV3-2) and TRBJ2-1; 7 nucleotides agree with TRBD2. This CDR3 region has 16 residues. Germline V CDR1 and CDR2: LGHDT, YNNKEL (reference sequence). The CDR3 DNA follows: TGTGCCAGCACCCAAAAGGGACTAACCAAATACAATGAGCAGTTCTTC. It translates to CASTQKGLTKYNEQFF.

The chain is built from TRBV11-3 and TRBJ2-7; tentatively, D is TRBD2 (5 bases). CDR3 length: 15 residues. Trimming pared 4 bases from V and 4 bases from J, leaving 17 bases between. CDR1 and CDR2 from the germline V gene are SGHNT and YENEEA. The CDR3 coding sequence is TGTGCCAGCAGCTCCGGGGAAGGGTTCGGATACGAGCAGTACTTC. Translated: CASSSGEGFGYEQYF.

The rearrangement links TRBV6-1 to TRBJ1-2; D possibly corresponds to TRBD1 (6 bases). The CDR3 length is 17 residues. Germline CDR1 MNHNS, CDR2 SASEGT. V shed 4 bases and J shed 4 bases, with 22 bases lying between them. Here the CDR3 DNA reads TGTGCCAGCAGTGTTAATCAATTCCCCGGGACAAGCTATGGCTACACCTTC. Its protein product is CASSVNQFPGTSYGYTF.

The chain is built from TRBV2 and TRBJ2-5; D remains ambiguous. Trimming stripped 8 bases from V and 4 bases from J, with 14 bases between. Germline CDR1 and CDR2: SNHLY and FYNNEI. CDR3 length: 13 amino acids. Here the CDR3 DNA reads TGTGCCAGCGGCCACAGAGAAAGAGAGACCCAGTACTTC. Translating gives CASGHRERETQYF.

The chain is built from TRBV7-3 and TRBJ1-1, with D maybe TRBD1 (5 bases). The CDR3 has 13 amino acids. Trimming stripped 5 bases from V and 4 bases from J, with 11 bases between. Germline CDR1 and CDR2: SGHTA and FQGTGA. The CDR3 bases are TGTGCCAGCAGCCCGGGGGGGTCCACTGAAGCTTTCTTT. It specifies CASSPGGSTEAFF.

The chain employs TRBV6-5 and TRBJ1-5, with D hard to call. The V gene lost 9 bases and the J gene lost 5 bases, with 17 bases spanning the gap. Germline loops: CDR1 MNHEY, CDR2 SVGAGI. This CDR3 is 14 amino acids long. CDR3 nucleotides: TGTGCCAGTTCAGCGACCGCGGGCTATCAGCCCCAGCATTTT. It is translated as CASSATAGYQPQHF.

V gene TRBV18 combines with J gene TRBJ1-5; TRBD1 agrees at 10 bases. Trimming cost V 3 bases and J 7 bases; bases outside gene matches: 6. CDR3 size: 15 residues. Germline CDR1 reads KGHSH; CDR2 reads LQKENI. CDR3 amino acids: CASSPAGTGVQPQHF. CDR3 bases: TGTGCCAGCTCACCCGCCGGGACAGGGGTACAGCCCCAGCATTTT.

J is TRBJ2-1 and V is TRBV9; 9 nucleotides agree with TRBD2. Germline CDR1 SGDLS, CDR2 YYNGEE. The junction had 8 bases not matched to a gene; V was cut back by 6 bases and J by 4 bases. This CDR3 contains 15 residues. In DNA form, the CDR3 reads TGTGCCAGCACAGTAGATAGCGGGGGATACAATGAGCAGTTCTTC. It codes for CASTVDSGGYNEQFF.

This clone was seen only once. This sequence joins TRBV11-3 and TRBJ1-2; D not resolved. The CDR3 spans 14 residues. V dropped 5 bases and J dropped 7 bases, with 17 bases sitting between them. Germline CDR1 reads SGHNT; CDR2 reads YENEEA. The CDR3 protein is CASSPRTREGGYTF. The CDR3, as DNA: TGTGCCAGCAGCCCCAGGACGAGGGAGGGTGGCTACACCTTC.

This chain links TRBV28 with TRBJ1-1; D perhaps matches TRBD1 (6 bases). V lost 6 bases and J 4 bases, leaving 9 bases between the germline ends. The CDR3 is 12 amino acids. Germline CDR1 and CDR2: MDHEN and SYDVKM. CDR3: CASRLTGTEAFF. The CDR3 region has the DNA TGTGCCAGCAGACTGACAGGCACTGAAGCTTTCTTT. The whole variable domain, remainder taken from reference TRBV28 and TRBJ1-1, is DVKVTQSSRYLVKRTGEKVFLECVQDMDHENMFWYRQDPGLGLRLIYFSYDVKMKEKGDIPEGYSVSREKKERFSLILESASTNQTSMYLCASRLTGTEAFFGQGTRLTVV.

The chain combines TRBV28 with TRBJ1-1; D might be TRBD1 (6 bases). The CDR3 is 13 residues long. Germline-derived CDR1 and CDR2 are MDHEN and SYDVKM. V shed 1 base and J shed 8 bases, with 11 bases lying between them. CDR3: CASSLSQTGEAFF. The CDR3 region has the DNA TGTGCCAGCAGTTTATCCCAGACAGGAGAAGCTTTCTTT.

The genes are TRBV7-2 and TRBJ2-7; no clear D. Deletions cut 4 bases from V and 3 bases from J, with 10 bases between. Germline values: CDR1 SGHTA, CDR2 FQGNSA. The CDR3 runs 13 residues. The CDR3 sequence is CASSSSPGYEQYF. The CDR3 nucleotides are TGTGCCAGCAGCTCCAGTCCAGGCTACGAGCAGTACTTC. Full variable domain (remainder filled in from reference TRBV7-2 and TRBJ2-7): GAGVSQSPSNKVTEKGKDVELRCDPISGHTALYWYRQSLGQGLEFLIYFQGNSAPDKSGLPSDRFSAERTGGSVSTLTIQRTQQEDSAVYLCASSSSPGYEQYFGPGTRLTVT.

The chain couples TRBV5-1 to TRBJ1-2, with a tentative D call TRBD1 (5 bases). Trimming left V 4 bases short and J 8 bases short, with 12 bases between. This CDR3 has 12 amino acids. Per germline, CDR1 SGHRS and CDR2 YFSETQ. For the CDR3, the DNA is TGCGCCAGCAGCGGGGGAGGTCGAGGCTACACCTTC. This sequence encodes CASSGGGRGYTF.

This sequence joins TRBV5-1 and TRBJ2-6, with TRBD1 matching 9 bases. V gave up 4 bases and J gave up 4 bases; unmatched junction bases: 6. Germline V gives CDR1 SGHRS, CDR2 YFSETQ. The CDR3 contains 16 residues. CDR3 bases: TGCGCCAGCAGCCAAGGGACAGGGACGGGGGCCAACGTCCTGACTTTC. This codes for CASSQGTGTGANVLTF.

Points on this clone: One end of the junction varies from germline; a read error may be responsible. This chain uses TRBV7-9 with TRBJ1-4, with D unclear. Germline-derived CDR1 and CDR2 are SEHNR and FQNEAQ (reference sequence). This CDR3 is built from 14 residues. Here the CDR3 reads CASSLKQPKEKLFF. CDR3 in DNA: TGTGCCAGCAGCTTAAAACAGCCTAAAGAAAAACTGTTTTTT. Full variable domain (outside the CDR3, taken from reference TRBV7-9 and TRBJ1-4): DTGVSQNPRHKITKRGQNVTFRCDPISEHNRLYWYRQTLGQGPEFLTYFQNEAQLEKSRLLSDRFSAERPKGSFSTLEIQRTEQGDSAMYLCASSLKQPKEKLFFGSGTQLSVL.

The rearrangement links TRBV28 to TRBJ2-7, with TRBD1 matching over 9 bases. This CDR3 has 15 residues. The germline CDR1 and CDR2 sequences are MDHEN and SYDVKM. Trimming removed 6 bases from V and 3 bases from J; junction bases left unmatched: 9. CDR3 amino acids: CASSPTGTGIYEQYF. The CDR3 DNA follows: TGTGCCAGCAGCCCTACCGGGACAGGGATCTACGAGCAGTACTTC. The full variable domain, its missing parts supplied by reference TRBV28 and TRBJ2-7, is DVKVTQSSRYLVKRTGEKVFLECVQDMDHENMFWYRQDPGLGLRLIYFSYDVKMKEKGDIPEGYSVSREKKERFSLILESASTNQTSMYLCASSPTGTGIYEQYFGPGTRLTVT.

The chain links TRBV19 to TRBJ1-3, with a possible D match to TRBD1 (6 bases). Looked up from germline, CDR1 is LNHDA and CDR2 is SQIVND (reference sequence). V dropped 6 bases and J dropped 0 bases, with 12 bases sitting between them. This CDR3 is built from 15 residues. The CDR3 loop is CASRRQAYSGNTIYF. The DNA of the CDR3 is TGTGCCAGTAGGAGACAGGCCTACTCTGGAAACACCATATATTTT.

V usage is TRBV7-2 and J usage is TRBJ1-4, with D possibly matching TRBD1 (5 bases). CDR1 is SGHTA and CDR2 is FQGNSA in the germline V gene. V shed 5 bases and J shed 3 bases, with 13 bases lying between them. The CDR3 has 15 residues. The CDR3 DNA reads TGTGCCAGCAGCACAAGACAGTCGGCTAATGAAAAACTGTTTTTT. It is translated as CASSTRQSANEKLFF. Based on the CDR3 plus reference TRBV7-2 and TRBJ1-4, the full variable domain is GAGVSQSPSNKVTEKGKDVELRCDPISGHTALYWYRQSLGQGLEFLIYFQGNSAPDKSGLPSDRFSAERTGGSVSTLTIQRTQQEDSAVYLCASSTRQSANEKLFFGSGTQLSVL.

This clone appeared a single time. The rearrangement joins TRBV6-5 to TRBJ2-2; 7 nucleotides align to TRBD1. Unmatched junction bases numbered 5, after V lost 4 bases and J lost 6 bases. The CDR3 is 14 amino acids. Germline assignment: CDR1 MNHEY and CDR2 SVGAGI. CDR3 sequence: CASSLQGVSGELFF. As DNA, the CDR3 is TGTGCCAGCAGTTTGCAGGGGGTGTCCGGGGAGCTGTTTTTT.

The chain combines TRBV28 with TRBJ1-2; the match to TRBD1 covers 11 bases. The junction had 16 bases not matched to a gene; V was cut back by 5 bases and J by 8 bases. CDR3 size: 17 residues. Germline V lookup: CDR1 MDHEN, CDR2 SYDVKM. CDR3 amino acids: CASSGSGQGGAWYGYTF. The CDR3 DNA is TGTGCCAGCAGTGGTTCGGGACAGGGGGGTGCGTGGTACGGCTACACCTTC.

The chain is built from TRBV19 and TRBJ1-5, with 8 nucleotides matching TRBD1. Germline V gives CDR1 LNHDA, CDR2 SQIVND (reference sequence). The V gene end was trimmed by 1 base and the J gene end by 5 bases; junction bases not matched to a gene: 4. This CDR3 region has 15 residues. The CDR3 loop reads CASSIAWTGYQPQHF. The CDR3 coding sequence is TGTGCCAGTAGTATAGCCTGGACAGGGTATCAGCCCCAGCATTTT.

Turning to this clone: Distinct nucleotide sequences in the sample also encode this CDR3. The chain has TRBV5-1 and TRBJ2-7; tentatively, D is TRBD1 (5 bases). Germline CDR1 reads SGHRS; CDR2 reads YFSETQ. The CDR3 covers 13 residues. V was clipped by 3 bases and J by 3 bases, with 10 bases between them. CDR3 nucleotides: TGCGCCAGCAGCTACGACAGCAGCTACGAGCAGTACTTC. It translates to CASSYDSSYEQYF.

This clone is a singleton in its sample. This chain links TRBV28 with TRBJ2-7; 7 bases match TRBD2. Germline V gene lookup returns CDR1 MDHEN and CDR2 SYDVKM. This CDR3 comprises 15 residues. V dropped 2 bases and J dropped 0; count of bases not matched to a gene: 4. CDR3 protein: CASSLVRGSSYEQYF. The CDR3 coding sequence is TGTGCCAGCAGTTTAGTGCGGGGGAGCTCCTACGAGCAGTACTTC.

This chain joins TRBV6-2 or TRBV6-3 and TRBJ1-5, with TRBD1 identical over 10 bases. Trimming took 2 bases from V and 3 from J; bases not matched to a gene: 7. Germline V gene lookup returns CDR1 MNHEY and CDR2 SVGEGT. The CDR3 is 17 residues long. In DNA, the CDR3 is TGTGCCAGCAGTTACAGTGTGGGACAGGGGAACAATCAGCCCCAGCATTTT. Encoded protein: CASSYSVGQGNNQPQHF.

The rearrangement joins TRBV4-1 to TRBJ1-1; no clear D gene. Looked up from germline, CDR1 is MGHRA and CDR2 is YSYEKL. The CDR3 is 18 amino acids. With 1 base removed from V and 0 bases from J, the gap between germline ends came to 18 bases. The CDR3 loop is CASSQGVPRGNMNTEAFF. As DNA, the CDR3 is TGCGCCAGCAGCCAAGGGGTACCAAGAGGAAACATGAACACTGAAGCTTTCTTT.

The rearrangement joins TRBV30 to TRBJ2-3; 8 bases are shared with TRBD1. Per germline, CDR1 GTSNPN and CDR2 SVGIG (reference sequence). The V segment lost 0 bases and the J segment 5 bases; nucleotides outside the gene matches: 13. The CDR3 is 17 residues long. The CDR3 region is CAWSVPPWDRREDTQYF. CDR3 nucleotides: TGTGCCTGGAGTGTACCACCTTGGGACAGGAGGGAAGATACGCAGTATTTT.

The CDR3 DNA reads as TGTGCCAGCAGTGAACGATCGGGTGGCTACACCTTC. Residues: CASSERSGGYTF. This chain uses TRBV6-1 with TRBJ1-2; D is unresolved. V gave up 2 bases and J gave up 7 bases, with 8 bases separating them. The CDR3 contains 12 residues. CDR1 and CDR2 from the germline V gene are MNHNS and SASEGT.

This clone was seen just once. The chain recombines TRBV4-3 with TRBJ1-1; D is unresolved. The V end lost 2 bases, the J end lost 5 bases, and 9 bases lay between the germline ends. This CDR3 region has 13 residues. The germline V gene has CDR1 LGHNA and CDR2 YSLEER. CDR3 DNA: TGCGCCAGCAGCCAAAACGCGATAACTGAAGCTTTCTTT. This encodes CASSQNAITEAFF.

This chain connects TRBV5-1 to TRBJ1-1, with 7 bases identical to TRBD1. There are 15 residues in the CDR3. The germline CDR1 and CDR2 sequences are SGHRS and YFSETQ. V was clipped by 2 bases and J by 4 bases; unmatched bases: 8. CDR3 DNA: TGCGCCAGCAGCTTTACAGGGGAGGTTGCCACTGAAGCTTTCTTT. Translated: CASSFTGEVATEAFF.

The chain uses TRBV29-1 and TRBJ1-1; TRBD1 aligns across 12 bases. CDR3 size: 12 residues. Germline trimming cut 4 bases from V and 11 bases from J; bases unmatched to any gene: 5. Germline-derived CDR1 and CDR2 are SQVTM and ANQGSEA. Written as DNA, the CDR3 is TGCAGCGTTGGGGACAGGGGGCGCGCGGCTTTCTTT. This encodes CSVGDRGRAAFF.

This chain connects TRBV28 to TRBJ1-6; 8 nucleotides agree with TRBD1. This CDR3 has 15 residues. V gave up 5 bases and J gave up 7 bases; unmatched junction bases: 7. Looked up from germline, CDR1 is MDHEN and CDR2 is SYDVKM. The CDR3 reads CASSSDRGENSPLHF. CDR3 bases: TGTGCCAGCAGTAGTGACAGGGGTGAGAATTCACCCCTCCACTTT.